The TCR beta chain described here comes from a study of T cell clonality in common variable immunodeficiency. The study, taken as a whole, reports: Fewer deletions and N-nucleotide insertions were reportedly seen in common variable immunodeficiency TCR beta sequences. Compared with controls, CVID subjects had fewer shared TCRbeta clones.

Most patients and controls had Caucasian heritage. Of note for this clone: Its antigen is as yet unknown. The sequenced fragment ends 3 residues before the CDR3 boundary, so the rest is inferred from the germline J gene.

Germline V gene data show CDR1 as DFQATT and CDR2 as SNEGSKA (reference sequence). This CDR3 has 18 residues. The V gene end was trimmed by 1 base and the J gene end by 0 bases; junction bases not matched to a gene: 12. Produced via immunoSEQ multiplex PCR; TCRdb's table is partial and in-frame only. This sample carries fewer than 25,000 clones, none of them present only once. The chain recombines TRBV20-1 with TRBJ2-7; 10 bases are a match to TRBD2. The clonotype originates from a human donor with common variable immunodeficiency. The material sequenced was peripheral blood mononuclear cells. CDR3 DNA (partial): TGCAGTGCTAGAGTAGCGGGAGGTTCACCAAAGGGCTCCTACGAG. Protein: CSARVAGGSPKGSYE. The full CDR3 reads CSARVAGGSPKGSYEQYF.